This T cell receptor (beta chain) is from a study of CD8 T cells in ankylosing spondylitis. Study findings and constraints: Roughly eight highly homologous variants made up a TCR beta motif that seemed to typify ankylosing spondylitis blood. Some motif variants were previously reported in reactive arthritis synovial fluid and blood. Clones tied to disease were said to be significantly enriched in matched ankylosing spondylitis synovial fluid.

Generation of TCR beta libraries employed quantitative 5'-RACE incorporating molecular barcodes. TCRdb itself ran the 5' RACE reads through MiXCR, one entry per CDR3 protein. The sample has around 770,000 distinct CDR3 sequences; roughly 20% are singletons. Details on this clonotype: Its matching antigen is unknown. One end of the junction does not line up with germline, which may come from a read error.

CDR3 length: 9 residues. CDR1 is MNHEY, CDR2 SMNVEV, per germline (reference sequence). This rearrangement joins TRBV27 to TRBJ2-3; TRBD1 might be the D (5 bases). The material sequenced was blood, either unsorted or a sorted T cell fraction (not recorded which). The sequence was collected from a male donor with ankylosing spondylitis. The CDR3 here is CASSLSWGF. CDR3 coding DNA: TGTGCCAGCAGTTTATCGTGGGGCTTT.